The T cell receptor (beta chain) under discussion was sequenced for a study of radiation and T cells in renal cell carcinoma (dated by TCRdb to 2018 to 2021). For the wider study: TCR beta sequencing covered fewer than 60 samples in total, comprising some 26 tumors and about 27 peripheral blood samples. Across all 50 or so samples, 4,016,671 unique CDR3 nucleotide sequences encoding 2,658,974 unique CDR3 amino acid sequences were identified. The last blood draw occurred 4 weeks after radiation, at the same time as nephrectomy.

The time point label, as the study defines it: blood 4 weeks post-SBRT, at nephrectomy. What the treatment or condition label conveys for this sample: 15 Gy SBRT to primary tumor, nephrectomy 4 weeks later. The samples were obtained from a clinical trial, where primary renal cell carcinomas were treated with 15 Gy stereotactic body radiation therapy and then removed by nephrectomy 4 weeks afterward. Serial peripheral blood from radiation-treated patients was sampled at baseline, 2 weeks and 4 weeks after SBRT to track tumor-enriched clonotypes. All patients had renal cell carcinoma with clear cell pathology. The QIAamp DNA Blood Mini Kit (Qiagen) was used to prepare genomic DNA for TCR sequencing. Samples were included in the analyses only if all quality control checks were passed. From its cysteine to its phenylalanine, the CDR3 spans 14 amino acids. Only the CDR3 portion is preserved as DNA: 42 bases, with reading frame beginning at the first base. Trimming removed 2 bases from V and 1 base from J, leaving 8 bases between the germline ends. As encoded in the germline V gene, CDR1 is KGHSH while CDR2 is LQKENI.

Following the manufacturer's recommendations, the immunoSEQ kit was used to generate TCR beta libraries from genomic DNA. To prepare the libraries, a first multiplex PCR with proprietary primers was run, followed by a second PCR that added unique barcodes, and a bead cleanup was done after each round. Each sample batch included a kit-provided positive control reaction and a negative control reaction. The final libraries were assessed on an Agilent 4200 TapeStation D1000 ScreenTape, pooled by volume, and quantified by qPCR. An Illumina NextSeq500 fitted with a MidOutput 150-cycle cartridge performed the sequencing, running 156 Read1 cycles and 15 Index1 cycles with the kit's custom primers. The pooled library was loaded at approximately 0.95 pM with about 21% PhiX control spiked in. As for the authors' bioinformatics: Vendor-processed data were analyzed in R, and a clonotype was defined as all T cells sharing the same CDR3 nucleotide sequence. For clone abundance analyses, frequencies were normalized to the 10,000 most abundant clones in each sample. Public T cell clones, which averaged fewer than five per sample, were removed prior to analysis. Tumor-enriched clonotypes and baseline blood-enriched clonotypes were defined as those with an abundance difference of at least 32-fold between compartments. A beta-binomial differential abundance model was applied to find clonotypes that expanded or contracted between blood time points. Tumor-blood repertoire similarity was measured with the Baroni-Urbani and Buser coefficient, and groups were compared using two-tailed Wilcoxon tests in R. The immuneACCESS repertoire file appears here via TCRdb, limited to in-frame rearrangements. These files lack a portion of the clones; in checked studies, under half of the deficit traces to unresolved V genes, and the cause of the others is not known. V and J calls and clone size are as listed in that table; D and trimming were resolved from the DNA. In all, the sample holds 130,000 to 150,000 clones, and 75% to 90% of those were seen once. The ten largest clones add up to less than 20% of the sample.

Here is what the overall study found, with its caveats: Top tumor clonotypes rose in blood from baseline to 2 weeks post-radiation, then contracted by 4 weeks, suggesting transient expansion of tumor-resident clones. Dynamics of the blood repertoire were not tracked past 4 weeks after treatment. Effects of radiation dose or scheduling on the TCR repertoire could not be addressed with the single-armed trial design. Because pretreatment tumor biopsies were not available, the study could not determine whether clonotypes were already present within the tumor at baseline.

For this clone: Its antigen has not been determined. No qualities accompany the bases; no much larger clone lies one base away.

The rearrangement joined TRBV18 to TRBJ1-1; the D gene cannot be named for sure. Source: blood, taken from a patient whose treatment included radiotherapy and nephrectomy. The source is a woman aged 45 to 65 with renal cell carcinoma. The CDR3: CASSPGRENTEAFF. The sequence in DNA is TGTGCCAGCTCACCAGGACGGGAGAACACTGAAGCTTTCTTT. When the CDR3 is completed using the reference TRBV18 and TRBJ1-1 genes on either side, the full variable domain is NAGVMQNPRHLVRRRGQEARLRCSPMKGHSHVYWYRQLPEEGLKFMVYLQKENIIDESGMPKERFSAEFPKEGPSILRIQQVVRGDSAAYFCASSPGRENTEAFFGQGTRLTVV.